Presented here are 13 T cell receptor beta chains from one specimen sequenced in a study of human T cells and chemical hapten exposure. TCRdb used MiXCR to reprocess the RACE reads, holding one entry per CDR3 protein. The sample shows fewer than 200,000 distinct CDR3 sequences, around 20% of them seen only once. Regarding time point: patch test 1, 2 weeks after DPC sensitization. As for treatment: therapeutic diphenylcyclopropenone sensitization with weekly scalp DPC. This material consisted of whole blood, taken in connection with sensitization to the hapten diphenylcyclopropenone (DPC). The source is a woman between 50 and 59 years old with alopecia areata. Some clones in this sample may be carry-over from other donors' samples.

This clonotype was recorded a few times. The chain has TRBV30 and TRBJ2-1; TRBD2 aligns across 11 bases. V lost 2 bases to trimming and J lost 6 bases; unmatched junction nucleotides: 21. This CDR3 region has 20 residues. Germline CDR1 is GTSNPN and CDR2 is SVGIG (reference sequence). This CDR3 is CAWSPVSLAGGRGISNEQFF. CDR3 coding DNA: TGTGCCTGGAGTCCCGTAAGTCTAGCGGGAGGTCGGGGGATTTCCAATGAGCAGTTCTTC.

J is TRBJ2-3 and V is TRBV10-1, with TRBD1 as a possible D gene (6 bases). This CDR3 spans 14 amino acids. CDR1 and CDR2 from the germline V gene are WNHNN and SYGVQD (reference sequence). The V and J ends lost 5 bases and 2 bases respectively, with 11 bases between them. The DNA for the CDR3 is TGCGCCAGCAGTCCGGGACACAACACAGATACGCAGTATTTT. Its protein is CASSPGHNTDTQYF.

The rearrangement joins TRBV27 to TRBJ2-1, with TRBD2 identical over 11 bases. The V gene's germline CDR1 is MNHEY and CDR2 SMNVEV (reference sequence). V was clipped by 3 bases and J by 5 bases; unmatched bases: 6. This CDR3 comprises 16 residues. CDR3 amino acids: CASSFRLAGGNNEQFF. CDR3 sequence (DNA): TGTGCCAGCAGTTTTCGTCTAGCGGGAGGAAACAATGAGCAGTTCTTC.

The chain has TRBV20-1 and TRBJ1-4, with D uncertain. Germline V gene sequence: CDR1 DFQATT, CDR2 SNEGSKA (reference sequence). There are 12 residues in the CDR3. Trimming left V 6 bases short and J 6 bases short, with 11 bases between. The CDR3 loop is CSASGSDEKLFF. The CDR3 region has the DNA TGCAGTGCGTCCGGGAGCGATGAAAAACTGTTTTTT.

This clonotype was seen only a few times. V and J are TRBV5-1 and TRBJ2-5; D may be TRBD1 (6 bases). The V end lost 2 bases, the J end lost 1 base, and 9 bases lay between the germline ends. The CDR3 is made up of 14 amino acids. Germline loops: CDR1 SGHRS, CDR2 YFSETQ. The CDR3 loop is CASSLTGFQETQYF. CDR3 DNA sequence: TGCGCCAGCAGCTTAACAGGGTTCCAAGAGACCCAGTACTTC.

The rearrangement uses TRBV27 and TRBJ2-3, with D tentatively TRBD1 or TRBD2 (5 bases each). Trimming pared 10 bases from V and 5 bases from J, leaving 16 bases between. Germline assignment: CDR1 MNHEY and CDR2 SMNVEV (reference sequence). This CDR3 contains 13 residues. CDR3 region: CATSGRAGDTQYF. CDR3 nucleotide sequence: TGTGCCACCTCGGGCAGGGCGGGAGATACGCAGTATTTT.

This clonotype showed up just a few times. The rearrangement links TRBV5-1 to TRBJ1-5; perhaps TRBD1 as D (5 bases). The V end was cut by 4 bases, the J end by 5 bases, with 13 bases between. This CDR3 is built from 14 residues. Germline values: CDR1 SGHRS, CDR2 YFSETQ. CDR3 residues: CASSPQGLHQPQHF. In DNA form, the CDR3 reads TGCGCCAGCAGCCCCCAGGGTTTGCATCAGCCCCAGCATTTT.

V gene TRBV9 combines with J gene TRBJ1-1; possible D gene TRBD1, 6 bases. CDR1 is SGDLS, CDR2 YYNGEE, per germline. Trimming removed 4 bases at V and 2 bases at J, with 12 bases between. The CDR3 loop spans 14 amino acids. DNA for the CDR3: TGTGCCAGCAGCTACCGGACAGCAAACACTGAAGCTTTCTTT. It translates to CASSYRTANTEAFF.

This chain links TRBV2 with TRBJ1-4; a possible D gene is TRBD1 (5 bases). This CDR3 region has 13 residues. Germline V CDR1 and CDR2: SNHLY, FYNNEI. Trimming stripped 4 bases from V and 4 bases from J, with 7 bases between. The CDR3: CASSGQFNEKLFF. CDR3 nucleotide sequence: TGTGCCAGCAGTGGACAGTTTAATGAAAAACTGTTTTTT.

V usage is TRBV20-1 and J usage is TRBJ2-2, with TRBD2 matching over 10 bases. Germline CDR1 is DFQATT and CDR2 is SNEGSKA (reference sequence). Trimming cost V 2 bases and J 9 bases; bases outside gene matches: 12. The CDR3 is 16 amino acids. CDR3 amino acids: CSARSSGRAQGRELFF. DNA for the CDR3: TGCAGTGCTAGATCCAGCGGGAGGGCTCAAGGGAGGGAGCTGTTTTTT.

This clonotype was seen a few times. The chain employs TRBV18 and TRBJ1-4; D not resolved. This CDR3 has 15 residues. Germline values: CDR1 KGHSH, CDR2 LQKENI. The V and J ends lost 6 bases and 5 bases respectively, with 16 bases between them. CDR3 protein: CASSPESGVNEKLFF. CDR3 in DNA: TGTGCCAGCTCCCCCGAGTCCGGTGTAAATGAAAAACTGTTTTTT.

Only a few counts were recorded for this clonotype. The rearrangement links TRBV15 to TRBJ2-5; D is tentatively TRBD1 or TRBD2 (5 bases each). The CDR3 extends over 11 amino acids. V lost 8 bases and J lost 6, with 10 bases in between. CDR1 LNHNV and CDR2 YYDKDF come from the germline V gene (reference sequence). The CDR3 spells CATGAGKTQYF. CDR3 DNA sequence: TGTGCCACCGGGGCGGGCAAGACCCAGTACTTC.

This clonotype was seen repeatedly, ten times or more. The genes are TRBV29-1 and TRBJ2-5; D is perhaps TRBD2 (6 bases). This CDR3 is built from 14 residues. Germline lookup yields CDR1 SQVTM and CDR2 ANQGSEA. Trimming removed 3 bases from V and 4 bases from J, with 15 bases in between. In nucleotides, the CDR3 is TGCAGCGTTGAGTTCGGTAGCGGCTTAGAGACCCAGTACTTC. Translation: CSVEFGSGLETQYF.